One sample yielded the 24 T cell receptor beta chains listed below, sequenced in a study of T-cell reconstitution after alpha-beta-depleted transplantation in children. The library targeted TCRbeta and was prepared with unique molecular identifiers. TCRdb reprocessed the PCR reads via MiXCR and lists one record per CDR3 protein. The sample holds 200,000 to 250,000 distinct CDR3 sequences, roughly 11% seen once. Sequenced material: PBMCs, taken before TCRalphabeta/CD19-depleted stem cell transplant. The receptors stem from a child in the first two years of life with acute myeloid leukemia, due to receive a stem cell transplant.

This clonotype has at least ten counts. The chain carries TRBV5-5 and TRBJ2-3; 7 nucleotides match TRBD1. CDR3 length: 14 amino acids. The V gene end was trimmed by 5 bases and the J gene end by 3 bases; junction bases not matched to a gene: 6. Germline V gives CDR1 SGHKS, CDR2 YYEKEE (reference sequence). The CDR3 nucleotides read TGTGCCAGCAGTTCACCGGGACAGACAGATACGCAGTATTTT. Protein: CASSSPGQTDTQYF.

This clonotype was counted at least ten times. The chain has TRBV11-2 and TRBJ2-1; D perhaps matches TRBD2 (6 bases). Trimming shortened V by 3 bases and J by 2 bases, and 8 bases separated the two germline ends. The CDR3 length is 14 residues. CDR1 and CDR2 (germline): SGHAT, FQNNGV. CDR3: CASSFAGPYNEQFF. The CDR3 bases are TGTGCCAGCAGCTTTGCGGGACCCTACAATGAGCAGTTCTTC.

This clonotype has ten or more counts. The chain employs TRBV20-1 and TRBJ2-3, with D perhaps TRBD1 or TRBD2 (6 bases each). Germline V gene lookup returns CDR1 DFQATT and CDR2 SNEGSKA (reference sequence). This CDR3 is 15 amino acids long. Trimming took off 6 bases at V and 4 bases at J, with 20 bases between the two ends. The CDR3 coding sequence is TGCAGTGCGGAACCGCGGGACAAGGGGGCAGATACGCAGTATTTT. Protein sequence: CSAEPRDKGADTQYF.

Many counts were recorded for this clonotype. The J gene is TRBJ2-2, the V gene TRBV2; D may be TRBD2 (6 bases). Germline CDR1 reads SNHLY; CDR2 reads FYNNEI. V was trimmed by 9 bases and J by 0 bases, leaving 14 bases between them. The CDR3 length is 15 residues. The CDR3, as DNA: TGTGCCAGAGGGACTCCACCGGCGAACACCGGGGAGCTGTTTTTT. It translates to CARGTPPANTGELFF.

This clonotype was seen only a few times. V and J are TRBV20-1 and TRBJ1-2; D gene ambiguous. This CDR3 spans 12 amino acids. V lost 7 bases, J lost 2 bases, and 11 bases lay in between. Per the germline V gene, CDR1 is DFQATT and CDR2 is SNEGSKA (reference sequence). CDR3 coding DNA: TGCAGTGTTGGCGGCCCGAACTATGGCTACACCTTC. Translation gives CSVGGPNYGYTF.

This clonotype was observed at least ten times. V and J are TRBV9 and TRBJ2-7; 9 nucleotides line up with TRBD2. The CDR3 totals 14 residues. The ends lost 0 bases at V and 4 bases at J; junction bases unmatched: 2. The V gene's germline CDR1 is SGDLS and CDR2 YYNGEE. Written as DNA, the CDR3 is TGTGCCAGCAGCGTAGGGACTAGCGTGTACGAGCAGTACTTC. Amino acids: CASSVGTSVYEQYF.

This clonotype came up many times. CDR3 sequence (DNA): TGTGCCAGCAGCTTAGAGGTGGGCCTTAACTATGGCTACACCTTC. Encoded protein: CASSLEVGLNYGYTF. V and J are TRBV7-8 and TRBJ1-2; D gene uncertain. The CDR3 spans 15 residues. Germline-derived CDR1 and CDR2 are SGHVS and FQNEAQ. V shed 1 base and J shed 1 base, with 10 bases lying between them.

This clonotype was recorded many times. J is TRBJ2-1 and V is TRBV7-9; the match to TRBD2 covers 7 bases. This CDR3 spans 15 amino acids. Trimming at V came to 5 bases and at J to 1 base, leaving 5 bases not matched to a gene. The germline V gene encodes CDR1 SEHNR and CDR2 FQNEAQ (reference sequence). The CDR3 nucleotides read TGTGCCAGCAGCCTTCAGGGACTATCCTACAATGAGCAGTTCTTC. Residues: CASSLQGLSYNEQFF.

In this sample, this clonotype turned up many times. The rearrangement uses TRBV29-1 and TRBJ2-7; 7 bases fit TRBD2. Germline-derived CDR1 and CDR2 are SQVTM and ANQGSEA. The CDR3 sequence is 17 residues long. Trimming cost V 3 bases and J 0 bases; bases outside gene matches: 14. As DNA, the CDR3 is TGCAGCGTTGATCCCCCTGACACAGCGGGGACCTCCTACGAGCAGTACTTC. Its translation: CSVDPPDTAGTSYEQYF.

This clonotype has at least ten counts. The chain carries TRBV12-3 or TRBV12-4 and TRBJ2-7; TRBD1 aligns across 7 bases. After removal of 2 bases from V and 5 bases from J, the junction contained 6 bases not matched to a gene. The CDR3 spans 14 residues. The CDR3 is CASSLTDRVHEQYF. CDR3 sequence (DNA): TGTGCCAGCAGTTTAACCGACAGGGTCCACGAGCAGTACTTC.

This clonotype was observed at least ten times. CDR3 bases: TGTGCCAGTAAACTAGCGCAGGATACGCAGTATTTT. It translates to CASKLAQDTQYF. The chain joins TRBV6-2 or TRBV6-3 to TRBJ2-3; 7 nucleotides align to TRBD2. Germline V gene sequence: CDR1 MNHEY, CDR2 SVGEGT. This CDR3 spans 12 amino acids. With V trimmed by 9 bases and J by 6 bases, 6 bases remained unmatched.

This clonotype was recorded many times. The J gene is TRBJ2-7, the V gene TRBV25-1; no clear D gene. The CDR3 has 12 amino acids. Trimming removed 4 bases from V and 0 bases from J, with 4 bases in between. Germline V gene lookup returns CDR1 MGHDK and CDR2 SYGVNS. CDR3 DNA sequence: TGTGCCAGCAGTGCCTCCTCCTACGAGCAGTACTTC. It specifies CASSASSYEQYF.

About this clonotype itself: This is likely a read error, given that the CDR3 carries no conserved phenylalanine or tryptophan at its end. It is unclear where the CDR3 begins or ends on the DNA, so no DNA is shown, and the CDR3 is as TCRdb lists it. CDR3: CASSEGAARLYI. The genes are TRBV25-1 and TRBJ2-7; the table's D call TRBD1 went unverified against the DNA. From germline, CDR1 is MGHDK and CDR2 SYGVNS. Termini included, the CDR3 measures 12 amino acids.

The V and J genes are TRBV3-1 and TRBJ2-5; weak D call: TRBD2 (5 bases). CDR1 and CDR2 (germline): LGHDT, YNNKEL (reference sequence). V gave up 4 bases and J gave up 3 bases, with 15 bases separating them. The CDR3 has 15 residues. The CDR3 loop reads CASSRPSGSKETQYF. For the CDR3, the DNA is TGTGCCAGCAGCCGTCCATCGGGGTCAAAAGAGACCCAGTACTTC.

This clonotype occurred many times. This rearrangement joins TRBV5-1 to TRBJ2-1; 11 nucleotides line up with TRBD2. The germline V gene has CDR1 SGHRS and CDR2 YFSETQ. V shed 0 bases and J 3 bases; nucleotides not matched to a gene: 11. This CDR3 contains 19 residues. This chain's CDR3 is CASSLAGGTSGGDYNEQFF. CDR3 nucleotide sequence: TGCGCCAGCAGCTTGGCCGGGGGGACTAGCGGAGGGGACTACAATGAGCAGTTCTTC.

This clonotype was recorded many times. V and J are TRBV7-8 and TRBJ2-7; TRBD1 agrees at 8 bases. V shed 2 bases and J 2 bases; nucleotides not matched to a gene: 5. The CDR3 runs 15 residues. Germline lookup yields CDR1 SGHVS and CDR2 FQNEAQ. The CDR3 reads CASSLKPRGPYEQYF. CDR3 nucleotides: TGTGCCAGCAGCTTAAAGCCCAGGGGGCCCTACGAGCAGTACTTC.

This clonotype appeared many times. A read error may produce the germline difference seen at one junction end. J is TRBJ2-3 and V is TRBV12-3 or TRBV12-4, with 12 bases lining up with TRBD2. The CDR3 totals 12 residues. This chain's CDR3 is CASSSRLAGARF. The CDR3 DNA is TGTGCCAGCAGTTCCCGACTAGCGGGAGCCCGATTT.

This clonotype came up many times. The chain has TRBV5-1 and TRBJ2-6; D possibly corresponds to TRBD2 (6 bases). This CDR3 contains 17 residues. Deletions cut 5 bases from V and 3 bases from J, with 18 bases between. CDR1 and CDR2 (germline): SGHRS, YFSETQ. CDR3 loop: CASSSFAGSGGANVLTF. The CDR3 bases are TGCGCCAGCAGTTCCTTCGCCGGGAGCGGTGGGGCCAACGTCCTGACTTTC.

There are many counts of this clonotype. The chain combines TRBV4-2 with TRBJ1-6; TRBD1 agrees at 11 bases. V lost 3 bases to trimming and J lost 9 bases; unmatched junction nucleotides: 4. The CDR3 totals 15 residues. CDR1 LGHNA and CDR2 YNFKEQ come from the germline V gene. The DNA for the CDR3 is TGTGCCAGCAGCCAGGACAGGGGGCAAGGTTCACCCCTCCACTTT. Residues: CASSQDRGQGSPLHF.

This clonotype was seen ten or more times. This sequence joins TRBV12-3 or TRBV12-4 and TRBJ1-5; D is undetermined. Trimming cost V 4 bases and J 6 bases, with 13 bases left between them. This CDR3 comprises 14 residues. The CDR3 DNA is TGTGCCAGCAGTTACGGGGAAGAGAGTCAGCCCCAGCATTTT. Protein: CASSYGEESQPQHF.

This clonotype was detected a few times. J is TRBJ1-4 and V is TRBV6-6; the D gene is possibly TRBD1 (5 bases). Trimming removed 7 bases from V and 7 bases from J, with 10 bases in between. There are 12 residues in the CDR3. Germline lookup yields CDR1 MNHNY and CDR2 SVGAGI (reference sequence). The CDR3 loop is CASTPQGEKLFF. The CDR3 bases are TGTGCCAGCACCCCCCAGGGTGAAAAACTGTTTTTT.

This clonotype occurred a few times. The V call is TRBV3-1, the J call TRBJ1-2; the D is unclear. V was pared by 5 bases and J by 4 bases, with 11 bases between. Germline CDR1 reads LGHDT; CDR2 reads YNNKEL (reference sequence). CDR3 length: 13 amino acids. The CDR3 nucleotides read TGTGCCAGCAGCGATACCTCCATCTATGGCTACACCTTC. Translation gives CASSDTSIYGYTF.

The chain has TRBV12-5 and TRBJ2-5, with 7 bases identical to TRBD1. There are 13 residues in the CDR3. The germline V gene has CDR1 LGHNT and CDR2 FRNRAP. V gave up 4 bases and J gave up 2 bases; unmatched junction bases: 1. The DNA for the CDR3 is TGTGCTAGTGGTTCGGACAGGCAAGAGACCCAGTACTTC. This sequence encodes CASGSDRQETQYF. Drawing the rest from reference TRBV12-5 and TRBJ2-5, the complete variable domain is DARVTQTPRHKVTEMGQEVTMRCQPILGHNTVFWYRQTMMQGLELLAYFRNRAPLDDSGMPKDRFSAEMPDATLATLKIQPSEPRDSAVYFCASGSDRQETQYFGPGTRLLVL.

This clonotype was picked up many times. This sequence joins TRBV20-1 and TRBJ2-3, with unresolved D. V was trimmed by 3 bases and J by 0 bases, leaving 10 bases between them. The CDR3 runs to 14 residues. CDR1 is DFQATT, CDR2 SNEGSKA, per germline (reference sequence). The CDR3 nucleotides are TGCAGTGCTAGGCTGGGTTCTAGCACAGATACGCAGTATTTT. Its protein is CSARLGSSTDTQYF.